This TCR beta chain was sequenced in a study of T-cell reconstitution after alpha-beta-depleted transplantation in children. CDR3 length: 15 residues. V lost 1 base, J lost 3 bases, and 11 bases lay in between. The authors prepared the TCRbeta library with unique molecular identifiers. Each CDR3 protein gets one entry after TCRdb re-called the PCR reads with MiXCR. The table records hundreds of thousands of distinct CDR3 sequences, around 9.1% of them present only once. The sequences come from PBMCs, collected before TCRalphabeta/CD19-depleted stem cell transplant. The receptor comes from a boy in the first two years of life with acute myeloid leukemia, due to receive a stem cell transplant. The J gene is TRBJ2-3, the V gene TRBV12-3 or TRBV12-4; D is possibly TRBD2 (6 bases). The CDR3 DNA reads as TGTGCCAGCAGTTTAGAGCCAGGGAGGACAGATACGCAGTATTTT. As protein: CASSLEPGRTDTQYF.